The 27 T cell receptor beta chains reported below all come from one sample, sequenced in a study of T cells in Graves' hyperthyroidism and ophthalmopathy (dated by TCRdb to the late 2010s). The library relied on multiplex PCR. The sequencing machine was an Illumina HiSeq 2000. TCR beta CDR3 regions were amplified from RNA transcripts. The TCR CDR3 was subjected to a first round of RT-PCR using the HTBI primer set and the Qiagen OneStep RT-PCR kit. TCRdb cleaned the public reads at Q25 with fastp, built clones with MiXCR and kept in-frame beta chains. Each CDR3 protein gets just one entry, which takes the most common genes and DNA from the rows behind it. This sample has fewer than 450,000 distinct CDR3 sequences in its table, and 17% of those were observed once. The ten largest clones add up to 34% of the sample. The sequenced material came from blood. These receptors all come from a woman in her twenties or thirties with Graves' hyperthyroidism that later progressed to Graves' ophthalmopathy.

This clonotype has a handful of counts. The J gene is TRBJ2-3, the V gene TRBV10-3; tentative D call: TRBD2 (6 bases). CDR3 size: 13 residues. With 4 bases removed from V and 1 base from J, the gap between germline ends came to 6 bases. The germline gives CDR1 ENHRY, CDR2 SYGVKD. The CDR3 bases are TGTGCCATCAGTGGCGGGGGCACAGATACGCAGTATTTT. Translating it yields CAISGGGTDTQYF.

This clonotype was picked up many times. This sequence joins TRBV28 and TRBJ2-7; 8 nucleotides line up with TRBD1. Per the germline V gene, CDR1 is MDHEN and CDR2 is SYDVKM. The CDR3 totals 13 residues. J lost 4 bases, V lost 10 bases, and 9 bases had no gene match. CDR3 loop: CAIEDRVSYEQYF. The CDR3 nucleotides read TGTGCCATCGAGGACAGGGTCAGTTACGAGCAGTACTTC.

A few counts support this clonotype. The V gene is TRBV24-1, the J gene TRBJ2-2; D might be TRBD2 (5 bases). The CDR3 is 17 amino acids. The V gene lost 2 bases and the J gene lost 2 bases, with 14 bases spanning the gap. CDR1 is KGHDR, CDR2 SFDVKD, per germline. The CDR3 here is CATSDSPGILNTGELFF. The CDR3 DNA reads TGTGCCACCAGTGATTCCCCCGGGATCCTCAACACCGGGGAGCTGTTTTTT.

This clonotype was found many times. J is TRBJ1-5 and V is TRBV2; D perhaps matches TRBD1 (6 bases). This CDR3 spans 13 amino acids. V dropped 6 bases and J dropped 3 bases, with 9 bases sitting between them. Per the germline V gene, CDR1 is SNHLY and CDR2 is FYNNEI. CDR3 region: CASRGQVNQPQHF. The CDR3 bases are TGTGCCAGCAGGGGACAAGTCAATCAGCCCCAGCATTTT. Using reference TRBV2 and TRBJ1-5 for the parts outside the CDR3, the full variable domain is EPEVTQTPSHQVTQMGQEVILRCVPISNHLYFYWYRQILGQKVEFLVSFYNNEISEKSEIFDDQFSVERPDGSNFTLKIRSTKLEDSAMYFCASRGQVNQPQHFGDGTRLSIL.

The table lists this clonotype with a few counts. The CDR3: CSARGRLNQPRELFF. The CDR3 DNA reads as TGCAGTGCTAGAGGAAGGCTTAATCAACCCAGGGAGCTGTTTTTT. This chain uses TRBV20-1 with TRBJ2-2, with unresolved D. Germline CDR1 reads DFQATT; CDR2 reads SNEGSKA (reference sequence). The CDR3 extends over 15 amino acids. The V gene lost 1 base and the J gene lost 9 bases, with 18 bases spanning the gap.

The rearrangement links TRBV20-1 to TRBJ2-7; 10 bases agree with TRBD2. The CDR3 contains 14 residues. Trimming cost V 5 bases and J 2 bases; bases outside gene matches: 6. Per germline, CDR1 DFQATT and CDR2 SNEGSKA (reference sequence). The CDR3 DNA reads as TGCAGTGCTGAAGATAGCGGGAGGCCCTACGAGCAGTACTTC. It specifies CSAEDSGRPYEQYF.

V usage is TRBV12-3 or TRBV12-4 and J usage is TRBJ1-6, with 10 bases aligning to TRBD1. This CDR3 spans 17 amino acids. Trimming at V came to 4 bases and at J to 7 bases, leaving 10 bases not matched to a gene. The CDR3 DNA is TGTGCCAGCAGTTCATTCGGGACAGGGGTGGGGAATTCACCCCTCCACTTT. This sequence encodes CASSSFGTGVGNSPLHF.

The rearrangement links TRBV5-1 to TRBJ1-1; maybe TRBD1 (5 bases). Germline CDR1 and CDR2: SGHRS and YFSETQ. V was trimmed by 6 bases and J by 4 bases, leaving 13 bases between them. The CDR3 sequence is 13 residues long. CDR3: CASKIRVSTEAFF. The DNA for the CDR3 is TGCGCCAGCAAGATCAGGGTGAGCACTGAAGCTTTCTTT.

The V and J genes are TRBV29-1 and TRBJ1-2; TRBD1 matches 10 bases. Germline lookup yields CDR1 SQVTM and CDR2 ANQGSEA. This CDR3 comprises 13 residues. V was clipped by 7 bases and J by 4 bases; unmatched bases: 6. The CDR3 region is CSAGTGESYGYTF. The DNA for the CDR3 is TGCAGCGCTGGGACAGGGGAATCCTATGGCTACACCTTC.

On this clonotype: This sequence may be a read error, since a much larger clone differs from it by one base. The chain is built from TRBV2 and TRBJ1-1, with D unclear. Germline loops: CDR1 SNHLY, CDR2 FYNNEI. The CDR3 runs to 15 residues. The chain's CDR3 is CASTLTIGLNAEAFF. CDR3 nucleotides: TGTGCCAGCACCCTAACGATAGGGTTGAACGCTGAAGCTTTCTTT.

This clonotype has a count of ten or more. The genes are TRBV7-2 and TRBJ2-1, with no clear D. The V end was cut by 3 bases, the J end by 5 bases, with 11 bases between. CDR1 and CDR2 from the germline V gene are SGHTA and FQGNSA. The CDR3 has 14 residues. The CDR3 loop reads CASSLSRVNNEQFF. The CDR3 region has the DNA TGTGCCAGCAGCTTGTCCCGGGTAAACAATGAGCAGTTCTTC.

For this clonotype: One junction end disagrees with the germline gene, perhaps due to a read error. The rearrangement links TRBV29-1 to TRBJ1-2; 9 nucleotides match TRBD1. Germline CDR1 and CDR2: SQVTM and ANQGSEA. CDR3 length equals 12 residues. The CDR3 is CSGEQGADGYTF. The CDR3 nucleotides are TGCAGCGGTGAACAGGGGGCTGACGGCTACACCTTC.

The rearrangement uses TRBV29-1 and TRBJ2-3; unclear D gene. The CDR3 spans 13 residues. Germline V gene sequence: CDR1 SQVTM, CDR2 ANQGSEA. Trimming shortened V by 3 bases and J by 2 bases, and 9 bases separated the two germline ends. CDR3 sequence reads: CSVEAQFTDTQYF. The CDR3 DNA reads TGCAGCGTTGAGGCCCAGTTCACAGATACGCAGTATTTT.

This clonotype has just a few counts. The chain is built from TRBV20-1 and TRBJ1-5; D is ambiguous. The CDR3 spans 15 residues. Germline loops: CDR1 DFQATT, CDR2 SNEGSKA (reference sequence). The germline V and J ends were trimmed by 0 bases and 7 bases, with 16 bases remaining between them. The CDR3 here is CSAREGLSGNQPQHF. DNA for the CDR3: TGCAGTGCTAGAGAAGGGCTTAGTGGTAACCAGCCCCAGCATTTT.

V and J are TRBV6-2 or TRBV6-3 and TRBJ2-2, with D perhaps TRBD1 (5 bases). The V end lost 0 bases, the J end lost 3 bases, and 8 bases lay between the germline ends. This CDR3 has 15 residues. Looked up from germline, CDR1 is MNHEY and CDR2 is SVGEGT. The CDR3 DNA follows: TGTGCCAGCAGTTACTCGAAACAGGACACCGGGGAGCTGTTTTTT. This sequence encodes CASSYSKQDTGELFF.

In its sample, this clonotype was seen many times. The chain has TRBV19 and TRBJ2-2, with 8 bases identical to TRBD2. The V gene end was trimmed by 4 bases and the J gene end by 4 bases; junction bases not matched to a gene: 11. From germline, CDR1 is LNHDA and CDR2 SQIVND (reference sequence). The CDR3 consists of 17 residues. The CDR3 loop reads CASSTPRGLVFTGELFF. Written as DNA, the CDR3 is TGTGCCAGTAGTACCCCAAGGGGACTAGTTTTCACCGGGGAGCTGTTTTTT.

This clonotype has just a few counts. The genes are TRBV4-1 and TRBJ2-7; TRBD2 matches at 7 bases. Trimming took 2 bases from V and 3 from J; bases not matched to a gene: 13. This CDR3 has 17 residues. Per germline, CDR1 MGHRA and CDR2 YSYEKL. The CDR3 spells CASSQRWEGPLRYEQYF. The DNA for the CDR3 is TGCGCCAGCAGCCAACGATGGGAGGGGCCCTTACGCTACGAGCAGTACTTC.

This clonotype was detected a few times. The J gene is TRBJ2-2, the V gene TRBV7-7; a weak D match, TRBD2 (6 bases). The ends were cut back, 4 bases at V and 2 bases at J, with 17 bases in the middle. Germline CDR1 and CDR2: SSHAT and FNYEAQ (reference sequence). This CDR3 has 17 amino acids. CDR3 DNA sequence: TGTGCCAGCAGCTCCAACGGGAGAGGGTCCAACACCGGGGAGCTGTTTTTT. This translates into CASSSNGRGSNTGELFF.

The table lists this clonotype with many counts. The chain carries TRBV5-1 and TRBJ1-6; D remains ambiguous. Deletions cut 2 bases from V and 7 bases from J, with 13 bases between. There are 15 residues in the CDR3. Germline CDR1 SGHRS, CDR2 YFSETQ. This CDR3 is CASSFGDSGNSPLHF. In DNA form, the CDR3 reads TGCGCCAGCAGCTTTGGGGATTCGGGGAATTCACCCCTCCACTTT.

This chain connects TRBV12-3 or TRBV12-4 to TRBJ1-2; 9 bases fit TRBD1. After removal of 2 bases from V and 0 bases from J, the junction contained 19 bases not matched to a gene. CDR3 length: 21 amino acids. CDR3 in amino acids: CASSLSPIFLRTGASNYGYTF. As DNA, the CDR3 is TGTGCCAGCAGTTTATCCCCGATATTCCTCCGGACAGGGGCTTCTAACTATGGCTACACCTTC.

This clonotype was seen ten or more times. This chain uses TRBV27 with TRBJ1-1; 7 bases agree with TRBD1. CDR3 length equals 12 residues. CDR1 is MNHEY, CDR2 SMNVEV, per germline (reference sequence). The J segment lost 6 bases and the V segment lost 6 bases, leaving 4 bases of the junction unmatched. The CDR3 region is CASSSTGAEAFF. The DNA of the CDR3 is TGTGCCAGCAGCTCAACAGGGGCTGAAGCTTTCTTT.

This clonotype was detected many times. The chain carries TRBV12-3 or TRBV12-4 and TRBJ1-5; 9 nucleotides agree with TRBD1. The CDR3 length is 15 residues. The ends lost 5 bases at V and 5 bases at J; junction bases unmatched: 7. CDR3: CASSIWDRDDQPQHF. In DNA form, the CDR3 reads TGTGCCAGCAGTATCTGGGACAGGGACGATCAGCCCCAGCATTTT.

V and J are TRBV6-1 and TRBJ2-1, with 7 bases lining up with TRBD1. This CDR3 is 14 amino acids long. Germline CDR1 reads MNHNS; CDR2 reads SASEGT. Trimming at V came to 5 bases and at J to 2 bases, leaving 3 bases not matched to a gene. This CDR3 reads CASSFQGAYNEQFF. The CDR3 DNA reads as TGTGCCAGCAGTTTTCAGGGGGCCTACAATGAGCAGTTCTTC.

This clonotype showed up just a few times. The chain couples TRBV19 to TRBJ2-7, with D tentatively TRBD1 (5 bases). This CDR3 spans 15 amino acids. Looked up from germline, CDR1 is LNHDA and CDR2 is SQIVND (reference sequence). The V and J ends lost 6 bases and 0 bases respectively, with 15 bases between them. CDR3 amino acids: CASRSTVMSSYEQYF. DNA for the CDR3: TGTGCCAGTAGGTCGACAGTTATGAGCTCCTACGAGCAGTACTTC.

V is TRBV28 and J is TRBJ1-1; 7 bases are shared with TRBD1. Trimming took 5 bases from V and 1 from J; bases not matched to a gene: 4. Germline-derived CDR1 and CDR2 are MDHEN and SYDVKM. This CDR3 spans 14 amino acids. The CDR3 here is CASSTGVANTEAFF. Written as DNA, the CDR3 is TGTGCCAGCAGTACAGGGGTGGCGAACACTGAAGCTTTCTTT.

In its sample, this clonotype was seen many times. CDR3 in DNA: TGCAGCGTTGGGACAGAACACTACGAGCAGTACTTC. Amino acid sequence: CSVGTEHYEQYF. The chain recombines TRBV29-1 with TRBJ2-7, with a tentative D call TRBD1 (6 bases). The V gene's germline CDR1 is SQVTM and CDR2 ANQGSEA. The CDR3 length is 12 residues. V was trimmed by 4 bases and J by 3 bases, leaving 10 bases between them.

The chain has TRBV10-3 and TRBJ1-6; 10 positions agree with TRBD1. The CDR3 has 16 residues. Trimming took 6 bases from V and 3 from J; bases not matched to a gene: 5. Germline V CDR1 and CDR2: ENHRY, SYGVKD. CDR3 nucleotides: TGTGCCATCAGGACAGGGGGCGGCCTCTATAATTCACCCCTCCACTTT. Its translation is CAIRTGGGLYNSPLHF.